A selection of T cell receptor beta chains follows, all from one sample in a study of cytomegalovirus exposure and HLA in healthy donors. The method was immunoSEQ multiplex PCR; TCRdb's version includes in-frame clones alone and lacks a portion of them. The sample has 110,000 to 150,000 clones, roughly four fifths seen once. The sample taken for sequencing was PBMCs. These TCRs come from a female donor in good health and CMV-seronegative. CDR3s include the opening cysteine and the closing phenylalanine or tryptophan. The D gene is left open where the match is weak. Clone sizes are given selectively: once, few, many, or a class where the clone is expanded.

CDR3 DNA	CDR3 protein	J gene	V gene	D gene	clone size
TGCAGCGCCCAAGGACAGGGACGGACCGGGGAGCTGTTTTTT	CSAQGQGRTGELFF	TRBJ2-2	TRBV29-1	TRBD1	NA
TGTGCCAGTAGTACCCTTACAGGCCTAGTTAGCAATCAGCCCCAGCATTTT	CASSTLTGLVSNQPQHF	TRBJ1-5	TRBV19	NA	NA
TGTGCCAGCAGTGGACCCGGGATGACAGATACGCAGTATTTT	CASSGPGMTDTQYF	TRBJ2-3	TRBV27	NA	NA
TGCAGCGTGCCGGGACAGGGACCTTCTAACTATGGCTACACCTTC	CSVPGQGPSNYGYTF	TRBJ1-2	TRBV29-1	TRBD1	few
TGTGCCAGCAGCTTAGCGGGGACAGGCGTGGAGACCCAGTACTTC	CASSLAGTGVETQYF	TRBJ2-5	TRBV7-2	TRBD1	NA
TGTGCCAGCAGCAAACCGCGACAGGAGAGCTCCTACAATGAGCAGTTCTTC	CASSKPRQESSYNEQFF	TRBJ2-1	TRBV21-1	NA	once
TGTGCCAGCAGTTTTAGTAGGGACAGGGGACCCTACACCTTC	CASSFSRDRGPYTF	TRBJ1-2	TRBV28	TRBD1	NA
TGTGCCAGCAGCCCCGGTTGGCAGGGGATTGAAGGCTACACCTTC	CASSPGWQGIEGYTF	TRBJ1-2	TRBV11-2	NA	NA
TGTGCCAGCTCTCGGGGAGGCACTGAAGCTTTCTTT	CASSRGGTEAFF	TRBJ1-1	TRBV7-9	NA	NA
TGTGCCAGCAGCTATACAGGGGGTGAGAATGGCTACACCTTC	CASSYTGGENGYTF	TRBJ1-2	TRBV28	TRBD1	NA
TGTGCCAGCGCCTTAGGGGCCACTACTGAAGCTTTCTTT	CASALGATTEAFF	TRBJ1-1	TRBV18	NA	few
TGCAGCACAACCGTCCGGGCGGGGGGGGCGGGTGAGCAGTTCTTC	CSTTVRAGGAGEQFF	TRBJ2-1	TRBV29-1	TRBD2	few
TGTGCCATCATGGGACAGATGAACACTGAAGCTTTCTTT	CAIMGQMNTEAFF	TRBJ1-1	TRBV10-3	TRBD1	NA
TGCGCCAGCAGCTTGGGGGCAGGGGGCGGCATCTCCTACAATGAGCAGTTCTTC	CASSLGAGGGISYNEQFF	TRBJ2-1	TRBV5-1	TRBD1	NA
TGTGCCAGCAGCTTTGGGGGGGGCGAACACTATGGCTACACCTTC	CASSFGGGEHYGYTF	TRBJ1-2	TRBV7-9	NA	NA
TGTTCCAGCAGCTACCAAGGGGGTAGAACTGAAGCTTTCTTT	CSSSYQGGRTEAFF	TRBJ1-1	TRBV7-9	NA	NA
TGTGCCAGCAGCGGGCCGGGCGGGGGAGGTTACAATGAGCAGTTCTTC	CASSGPGGGGYNEQFF	TRBJ2-1	TRBV9	TRBD2	NA
TGTGCCAGCAGCTTAGACCCCGGGGGAGGCTATGGCTACACCTTC	CASSLDPGGGYGYTF	TRBJ1-2	TRBV11-2	NA	few
TGTGCCAGCAGTTTACTGGACACAACCTACGAGCAGTACTTC	CASSLLDTTYEQYF	TRBJ2-7	TRBV6-5	NA	NA
TGTGCCAGCAGTAGGACCGGCGGGGGCCTCTACAATGAGCAGTTCTTC	CASSRTGGGLYNEQFF	TRBJ2-1	TRBV7-2	NA	NA
TGCGCCAGCAGCTTGGGGGACAGGGGGAGGGGGGGGCGAATGAACACTGAAGCTTTCTTT	CASSLGDRGRGGRMNTEAFF	TRBJ1-1	TRBV5-1	TRBD1	NA
TGTGCCAGCAGCTTACTTTGGGCAGCAACCAAGTTCTTC	CASSLLWAATKFF	TRBJ2-1	TRBV7-2	NA	NA
TGTGCCAGCAGTTCCGGACAGACAACTAATGAAAAACTGTTTTTT	CASSSGQTTNEKLFF	TRBJ1-4	TRBV28	NA	NA
TGCGCCAGCAGCCAAGATAGGCGGAATACGCAGTATTTT	CASSQDRRNTQYF	TRBJ2-3	TRBV4-1	NA	NA
TGTGCCAGCAGCTTAGAGGGGTTGGCTGACTATGGCTACACCTTC	CASSLEGLADYGYTF	TRBJ1-2	TRBV7-2	NA	NA
TGTGCCAGCAGTTACAGGCCGCAGGAAGGCTATGGCTACACCTTC	CASSYRPQEGYGYTF	TRBJ1-2	TRBV6-6	NA	NA
TGCGCCAGCAGCTCGCTTGGGGCATCCACAGATACGCAGTATTTT	CASSSLGASTDTQYF	TRBJ2-3	TRBV5-1	NA	once
TGTGCCTGGAGTGTCGGAGCGGCCGGGAGCGAGCAGTACTTC	CAWSVGAAGSEQYF	TRBJ2-7	TRBV30	NA	NA
TGCGCCAGCAGCCAAGCAGCGGAATCGGGGAACACTGAAGCTTTCTTT	CASSQAAESGNTEAFF	TRBJ1-1	TRBV4-1	NA	NA
TGTGCCAGCAGTTCTCGCGGTTTGAAAGAGACCCAGTACTTC	CASSSRGLKETQYF	TRBJ2-5	TRBV27	NA	NA
TGCGCCAGCAGCCACAACCTCCGGGAGCAGTACTTC	CASSHNLREQYF	TRBJ2-7	TRBV4-1	NA	NA
TGTGCCAGCAGTCCCTATCGGACAGGGGGCGGTGAAAAACTGTTTTTT	CASSPYRTGGGEKLFF	TRBJ1-4	TRBV25-1	TRBD1	NA
TGCGCCAGCAGTGAGTGGGCAGTCTCCTACGAGCAGTACTTC	CASSEWAVSYEQYF	TRBJ2-7	TRBV10-2	NA	once
TGTGCCAGCAGCTTAGCCCTGCAGTTGGGAGGGTCTGAAGCTTTCTTT	CASSLALQLGGSEAFF	TRBJ1-1	TRBV7-9	NA	NA
TGTGCCAGCAGAAGTAGTAATACCGGGACAGGGTTAAATGAGCAGTTCTTC	CASRSSNTGTGLNEQFF	TRBJ2-1	TRBV7-9	TRBD1	NA
TGTGCCAGCTCACCACCGGGAGGGACTGGAAACACCATATATTTT	CASSPPGGTGNTIYF	TRBJ1-3	TRBV18	NA	once
TGCAGCGTTGACAGGGGGCCTAACGAGCAGTACTTC	CSVDRGPNEQYF	TRBJ2-7	TRBV29-1	TRBD1	NA
TGTGCCAGCAGCCGTCCAATCGGACGGACTCCTAGCTCCTACAATGAGCAGTTCTTC	CASSRPIGRTPSSYNEQFF	TRBJ2-1	TRBV2	NA	NA
TGTGCCAGTAGTCCCAGAGGGGGGGTAGGCCCCACTGAAGCTTTCTTT	CASSPRGGVGPTEAFF	TRBJ1-1	TRBV19	NA	NA
TGTGCCAGCAGCTTAGCATGGGGGGACAGCTACGGCTACACCTTC	CASSLAWGDSYGYTF	TRBJ1-2	TRBV7-9	TRBD1	once
TGTGCCAGCAGCCCAGGGGCAGCGAAAACCTACGAGCAGTACTTC	CASSPGAAKTYEQYF	TRBJ2-7	TRBV7-2	NA	NA
TGTGCCAGCAGCTTCACGGACAGGGGTGGCGGCGGGGAGCTGTTTTTT	CASSFTDRGGGGELFF	TRBJ2-2	TRBV7-8	TRBD1	NA
TGTGCCAGCAGCCGGGACAGCTGGGACACTGAAGCTTTCTTT	CASSRDSWDTEAFF	TRBJ1-1	TRBV5-4	TRBD1	NA
TGTGCCAGCAGCTTAGCAGGGGTCCACACTGAAGCTTTCTTT	CASSLAGVHTEAFF	TRBJ1-1	TRBV7-9	NA	few
TGTGCCAGCAGTGATGTTAGCTACACCTTC	CASSDVSYTF	TRBJ1-2	TRBV2	NA	once
TGTGCCAGCAGCCGACAGATCCAAGAGACCCAGTACTTC	CASSRQIQETQYF	TRBJ2-5	TRBV7-8	NA	NA
TGTGCCAGCAGACCCCGGCGGGGTCCCCATGGCTACACCTTC	CASRPRRGPHGYTF	TRBJ1-2	TRBV6-1	NA	NA
TGTGCCAGCAGTGGGATCGGGACAGGGGATCAGCCCCAGCATTTT	CASSGIGTGDQPQHF	TRBJ1-5	TRBV25-1	TRBD1	NA
TGCGCCAGCAGCCAATTATCGAACAGGGAGTATGAGCAGTTCTTC	CASSQLSNREYEQFF	TRBJ2-1	TRBV4-1	NA	NA
TGTGCCTGGAGTGGCCCAGTCCTGAACACTGAAGCTTTCTTT	CAWSGPVLNTEAFF	TRBJ1-1	TRBV30	NA	NA
TGTGCCAGCAGTTTACACCCCCAGGGGGTGAACACTGAAGCTTTCTTT	CASSLHPQGVNTEAFF	TRBJ1-1	TRBV28	TRBD1	NA
TGTGCCAGCAGCTCACTAGCGGGGCCGGGTGAGCAGTTCTTC	CASSSLAGPGEQFF	TRBJ2-1	TRBV5-4	TRBD2	NA
TGTGCCAGCTCACCAGGCGGGTCCTACAATGAGCAGTTCTTC	CASSPGGSYNEQFF	TRBJ2-1	TRBV18	NA	NA
TGTGCCAGCAGCGGAGAGGGGGCGAGTGACTATGGCTACACCTTC	CASSGEGASDYGYTF	TRBJ1-2	TRBV7-9	TRBD1	once
TGCGCCAGCAGCTTTGGGGGGACAGGTCAAGGCGAGCAGTACTTC	CASSFGGTGQGEQYF	TRBJ2-7	TRBV5-1	TRBD1	NA
TGTGCCAGCAGACAGGGGTCCCTCTACGAGCAGTACTTC	CASRQGSLYEQYF	TRBJ2-7	TRBV21-1	NA	NA
TGTGCCAGCAGTTTCACAGGGATTGGGGGCAATCAGCCCCAGCATTTT	CASSFTGIGGNQPQHF	TRBJ1-5	TRBV6-5	NA	NA
TGTGCCAGCAGTTACAGCACGCGAAACACTGAAGCTTTCTTT	CASSYSTRNTEAFF	TRBJ1-1	TRBV6-5	NA	NA
TGTGCCAGCAGTTTCACACGCTCCCTAAAACAGGGGGCGAACACCGGGGAGCTGTTTTTT	CASSFTRSLKQGANTGELFF	TRBJ2-2	TRBV13	TRBD1	NA
TGTGCAAGTCGCTTACCGGCCACACTATGTTATGAGCGGGGATCCTACGAGCAGTACTTC	CASRLPATLCYERGSYEQYF	TRBJ2-7	TRBV12-2	NA	NA